This T cell receptor beta chain was identified during a study of shared clonotypes between healthy human individuals. Study-wide findings and caveats: Only blood was sampled, and tissue TCR repertoires likely differ from blood ones.

The assay was run at deep level. Generated by immunoSEQ multiplex PCR, the TCRdb table keeps only in-frame clones and is missing some. The table has over a million clones, approximately 97% seen once. CD4+ cells underwent separation, giving CD45RA+ naive and CD45RA-negative memory subsets. As to this clone: Its antigen remains unknown. At the DNA level, this CDR3 is encoded by other sequences in the same sample as well.

The germline V gene has CDR1 SGHTA and CDR2 FQGNSA. This CDR3 contains 12 residues. Trimming removed 4 bases at V and 6 bases at J, with 8 bases between. The sequenced sample consisted of naive CD4+ T cells sorted from blood. Subset: CD45RA+ positively selected. The source is a man between 25 and 39 years old in good health. The rearrangement uses TRBV7-2 and TRBJ2-3, with TRBD2 as a possible D gene (6 bases). This chain's CDR3 is CASSSRGDTQYF. The CDR3 DNA sequence: TGTGCCAGCAGCTCCCGGGGGGATACGCAGTATTTT.